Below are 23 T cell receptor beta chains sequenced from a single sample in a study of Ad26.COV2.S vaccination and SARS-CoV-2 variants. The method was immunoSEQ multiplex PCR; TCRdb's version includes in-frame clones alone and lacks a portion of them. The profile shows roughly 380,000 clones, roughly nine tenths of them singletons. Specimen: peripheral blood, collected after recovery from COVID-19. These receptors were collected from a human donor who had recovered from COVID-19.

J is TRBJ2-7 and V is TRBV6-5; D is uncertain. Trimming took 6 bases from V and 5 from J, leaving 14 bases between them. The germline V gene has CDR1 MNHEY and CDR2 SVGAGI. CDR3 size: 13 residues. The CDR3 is CASSHPRKDEQYF. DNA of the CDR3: TGTGCCAGCAGCCACCCGAGGAAGGACGAGCAGTACTTC.

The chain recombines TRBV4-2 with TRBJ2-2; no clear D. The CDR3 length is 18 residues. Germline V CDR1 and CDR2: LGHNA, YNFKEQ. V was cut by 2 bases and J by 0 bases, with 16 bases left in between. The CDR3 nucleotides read TGTGCCAGCAGCCAATTTGTCGCAGGAACAACGAACACCGGGGAGCTGTTTTTT. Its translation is CASSQFVAGTTNTGELFF.

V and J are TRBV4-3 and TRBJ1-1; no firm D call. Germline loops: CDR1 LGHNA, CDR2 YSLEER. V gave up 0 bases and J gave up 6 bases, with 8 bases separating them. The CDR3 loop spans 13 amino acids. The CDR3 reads CASSQDLFAEAFF. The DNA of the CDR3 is TGCGCCAGCAGCCAAGATCTCTTTGCTGAAGCTTTCTTT.

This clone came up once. The CDR3 coding sequence is TGTGCCAGCAGCTTTTTTAGGGGGCGGACCAACACCGGGGAGCTGTTTTTT. Translation: CASSFFRGRTNTGELFF. The rearrangement joins TRBV7-9 to TRBJ2-2; 7 bases align to TRBD1. This CDR3 is built from 17 residues. Germline-derived CDR1 and CDR2 are SEHNR and FQNEAQ (reference sequence). With 3 bases clipped from V and 2 bases from J, the junction kept 9 bases outside the gene matches.

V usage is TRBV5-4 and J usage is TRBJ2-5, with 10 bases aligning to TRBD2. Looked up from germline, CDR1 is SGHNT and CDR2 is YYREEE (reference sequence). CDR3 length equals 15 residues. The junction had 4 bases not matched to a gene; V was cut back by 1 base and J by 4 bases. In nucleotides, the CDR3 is TGTGCCAGCAGCTTGAGCGGGGGGGCCGGAGAGACCCAGTACTTC. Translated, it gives CASSLSGGAGETQYF. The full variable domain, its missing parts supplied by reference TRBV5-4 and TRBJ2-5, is ETGVTQSPTHLIKTRGQQVTLRCSSQSGHNTVSWYQQALGQGPQFIFQYYREEENGRGNFPPRFSGLQFPNYSSELNVNALELDDSALYLCASSLSGGAGETQYFGPGTRLLVL.

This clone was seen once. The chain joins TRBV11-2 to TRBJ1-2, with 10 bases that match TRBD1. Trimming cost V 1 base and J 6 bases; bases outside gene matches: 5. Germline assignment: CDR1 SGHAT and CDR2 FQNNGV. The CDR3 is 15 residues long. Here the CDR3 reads CASSLGRTGGNGYTF. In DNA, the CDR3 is TGTGCCAGCAGCTTAGGGAGGACAGGGGGAAATGGCTACACCTTC. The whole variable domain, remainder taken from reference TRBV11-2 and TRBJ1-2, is EAGVAQSPRYKIIEKRQSVAFWCNPISGHATLYWYQQILGQGPKLLIQFQNNGVVDDSQLPKDRFSAERLKGVDSTLKIQPAKLEDSAVYLCASSLGRTGGNGYTFGSGTRLTVV.

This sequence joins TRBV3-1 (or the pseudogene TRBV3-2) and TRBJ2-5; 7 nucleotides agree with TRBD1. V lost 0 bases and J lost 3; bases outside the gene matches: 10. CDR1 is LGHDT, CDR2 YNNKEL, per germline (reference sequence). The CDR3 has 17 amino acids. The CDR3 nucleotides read TGTGCCAGCAGCCAAGACCCAATAGACGGGACAGAAGAGACCCAGTACTTC. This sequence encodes CASSQDPIDGTEETQYF.

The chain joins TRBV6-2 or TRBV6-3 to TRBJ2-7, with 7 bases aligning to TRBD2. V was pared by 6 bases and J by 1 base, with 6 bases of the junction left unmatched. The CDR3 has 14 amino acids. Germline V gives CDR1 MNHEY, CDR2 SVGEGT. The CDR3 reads CASSDSGGSYEQYF. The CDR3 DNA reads TGTGCCAGCAGCGATTCGGGGGGATCCTACGAGCAGTACTTC.

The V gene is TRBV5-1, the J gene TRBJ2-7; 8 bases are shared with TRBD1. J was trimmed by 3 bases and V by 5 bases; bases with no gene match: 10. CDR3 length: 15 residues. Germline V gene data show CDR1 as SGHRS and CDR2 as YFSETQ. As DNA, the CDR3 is TGCGCCAGCAGGCAAGACAGGGGAGCTCTCTACGAGCAGTACTTC. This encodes CASRQDRGALYEQYF.

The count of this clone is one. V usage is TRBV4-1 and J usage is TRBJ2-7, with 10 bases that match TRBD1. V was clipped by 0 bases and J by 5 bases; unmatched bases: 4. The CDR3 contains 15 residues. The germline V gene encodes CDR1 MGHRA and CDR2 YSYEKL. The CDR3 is CASSQEGTGANEQYF. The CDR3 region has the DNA TGCGCCAGCAGCCAAGAAGGGACAGGGGCGAACGAGCAGTACTTC.

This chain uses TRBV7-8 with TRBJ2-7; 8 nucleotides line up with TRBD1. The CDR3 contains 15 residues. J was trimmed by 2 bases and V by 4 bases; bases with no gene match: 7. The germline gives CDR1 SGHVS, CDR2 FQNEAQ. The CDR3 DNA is TGTGCCAGCAGCTCTGGACAGGGAAAACCCTACGAGCAGTACTTC. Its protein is CASSSGQGKPYEQYF.

The CDR3 DNA reads as TGCGCCAGCAGCCAAGATTCCAGGAGCTATGGCTACACCTTC. Translating it yields CASSQDSRSYGYTF. The rearrangement joins TRBV4-3 to TRBJ1-2; D call uncertain. The V gene's germline CDR1 is LGHNA and CDR2 YSLEER. The CDR3 is 14 amino acids. Between the trimmed V and J ends, which lost 0 bases and 4 bases, there was a span of 9 bases.

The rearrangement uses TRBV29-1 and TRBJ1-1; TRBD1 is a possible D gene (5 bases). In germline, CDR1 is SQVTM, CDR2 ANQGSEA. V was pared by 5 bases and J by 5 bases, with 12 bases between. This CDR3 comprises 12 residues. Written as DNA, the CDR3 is TGCAGCGTTCGATACGGGGGGACTGAAGCTTTCTTT. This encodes CSVRYGGTEAFF.

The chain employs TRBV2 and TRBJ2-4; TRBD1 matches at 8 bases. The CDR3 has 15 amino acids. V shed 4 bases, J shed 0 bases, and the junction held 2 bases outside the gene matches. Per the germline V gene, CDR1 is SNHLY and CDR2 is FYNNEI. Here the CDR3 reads CASSGQGIAKNIQYF. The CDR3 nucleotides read TGTGCCAGCAGTGGACAGGGGATAGCCAAAAACATTCAGTACTTC.

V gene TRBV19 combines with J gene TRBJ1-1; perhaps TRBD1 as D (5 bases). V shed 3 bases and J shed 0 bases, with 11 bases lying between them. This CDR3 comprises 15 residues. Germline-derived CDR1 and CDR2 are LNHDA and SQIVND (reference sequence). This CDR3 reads CASSITQGMNTEAFF. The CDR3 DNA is TGTGCCAGTAGTATTACCCAGGGCATGAACACTGAAGCTTTCTTT. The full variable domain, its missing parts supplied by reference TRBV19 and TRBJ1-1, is DGGITQSPKYLFRKEGQNVTLSCEQNLNHDAMYWYRQDPGQGLRLIYYSQIVNDFQKGDIAEGYSVSREKKESFPLTVTSAQKNPTAFYLCASSITQGMNTEAFFGQGTRLTVV.

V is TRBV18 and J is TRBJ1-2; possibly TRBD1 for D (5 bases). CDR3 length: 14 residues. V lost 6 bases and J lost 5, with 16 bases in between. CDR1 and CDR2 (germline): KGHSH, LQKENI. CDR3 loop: CASSGQGEGYGYTF. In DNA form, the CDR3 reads TGTGCCAGCTCCGGACAAGGGGAGGGGTATGGCTACACCTTC.

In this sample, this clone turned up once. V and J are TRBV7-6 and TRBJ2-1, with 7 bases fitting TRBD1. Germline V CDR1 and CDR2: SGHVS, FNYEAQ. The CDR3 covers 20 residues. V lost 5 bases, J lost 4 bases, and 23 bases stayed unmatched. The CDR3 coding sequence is TGTGCCAGCAGCCCCCGGGACAGTCCTCCCCAGGTGGGAAATTACAATGAGCAGTTCTTC. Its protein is CASSPRDSPPQVGNYNEQFF.

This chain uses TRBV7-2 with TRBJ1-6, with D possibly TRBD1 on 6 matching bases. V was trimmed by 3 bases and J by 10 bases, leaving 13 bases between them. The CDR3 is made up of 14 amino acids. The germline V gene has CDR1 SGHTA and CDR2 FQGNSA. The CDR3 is CASSFKAGESPLHF. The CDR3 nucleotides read TGTGCCAGCAGCTTCAAGGCAGGGGAATCACCCCTCCACTTT.

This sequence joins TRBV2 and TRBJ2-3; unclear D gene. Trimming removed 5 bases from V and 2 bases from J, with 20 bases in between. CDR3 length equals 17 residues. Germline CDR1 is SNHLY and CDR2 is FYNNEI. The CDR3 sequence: CASSFPGPPAPTDTQYF. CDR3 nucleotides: TGTGCCAGCAGTTTCCCGGGCCCCCCGGCACCCACAGATACGCAGTATTTT.

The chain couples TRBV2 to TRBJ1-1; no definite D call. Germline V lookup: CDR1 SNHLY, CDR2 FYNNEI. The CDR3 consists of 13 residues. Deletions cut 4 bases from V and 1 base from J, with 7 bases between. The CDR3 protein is CASSVIPNTEAFF. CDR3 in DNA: TGTGCCAGCAGTGTTATCCCGAACACTGAAGCTTTCTTT. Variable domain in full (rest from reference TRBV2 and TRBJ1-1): EPEVTQTPSHQVTQMGQEVILRCVPISNHLYFYWYRQILGQKVEFLVSFYNNEISEKSEIFDDQFSVERPDGSNFTLKIRSTKLEDSAMYFCASSVIPNTEAFFGQGTRLTVV.

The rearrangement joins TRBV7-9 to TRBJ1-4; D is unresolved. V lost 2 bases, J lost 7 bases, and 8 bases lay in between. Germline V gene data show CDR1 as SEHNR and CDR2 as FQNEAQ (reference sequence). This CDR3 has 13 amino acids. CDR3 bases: TGTGCCAGCAGCTTAAGGGTTAGTGAAAAACTGTTTTTT. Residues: CASSLRVSEKLFF.

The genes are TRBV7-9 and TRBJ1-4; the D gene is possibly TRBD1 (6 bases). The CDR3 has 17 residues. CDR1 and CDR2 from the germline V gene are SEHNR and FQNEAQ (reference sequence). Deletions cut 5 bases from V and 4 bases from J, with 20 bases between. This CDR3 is CASSPPAGALDNEKLFF. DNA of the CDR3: TGTGCCAGCAGCCCCCCGGCGGGGGCGCTGGATAATGAAAAACTGTTTTTT. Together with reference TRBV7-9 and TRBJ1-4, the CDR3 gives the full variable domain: DTGVSQNPRHKITKRGQNVTFRCDPISEHNRLYWYRQTLGQGPEFLTYFQNEAQLEKSRLLSDRFSAERPKGSFSTLEIQRTEQGDSAMYLCASSPPAGALDNEKLFFGSGTQLSVL.

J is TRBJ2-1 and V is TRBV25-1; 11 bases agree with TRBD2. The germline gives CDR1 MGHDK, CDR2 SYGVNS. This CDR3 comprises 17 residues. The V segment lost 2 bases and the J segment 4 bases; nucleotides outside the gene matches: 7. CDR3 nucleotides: TGTGCCAGCAGTGAAGGGGGAACTAGCGGGGGATACAATGAGCAGTTCTTC. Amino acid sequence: CASSEGGTSGGYNEQFF.